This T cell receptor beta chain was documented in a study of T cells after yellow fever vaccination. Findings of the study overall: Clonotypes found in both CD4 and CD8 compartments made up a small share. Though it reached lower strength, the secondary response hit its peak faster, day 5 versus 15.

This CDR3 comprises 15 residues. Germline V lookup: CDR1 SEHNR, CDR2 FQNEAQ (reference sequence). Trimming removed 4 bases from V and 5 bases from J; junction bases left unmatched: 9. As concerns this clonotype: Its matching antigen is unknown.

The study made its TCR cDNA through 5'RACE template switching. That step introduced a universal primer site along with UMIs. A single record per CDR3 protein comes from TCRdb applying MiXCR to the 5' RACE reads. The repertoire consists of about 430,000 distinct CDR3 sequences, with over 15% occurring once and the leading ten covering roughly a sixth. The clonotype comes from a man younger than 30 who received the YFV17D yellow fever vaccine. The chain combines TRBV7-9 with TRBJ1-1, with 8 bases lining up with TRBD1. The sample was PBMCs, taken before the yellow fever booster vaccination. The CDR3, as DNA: TGTGCCAGCAGCTGGGACCGGGACAGGATGACTGAAGCTTTCTTT. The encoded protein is CASSWDRDRMTEAFF.